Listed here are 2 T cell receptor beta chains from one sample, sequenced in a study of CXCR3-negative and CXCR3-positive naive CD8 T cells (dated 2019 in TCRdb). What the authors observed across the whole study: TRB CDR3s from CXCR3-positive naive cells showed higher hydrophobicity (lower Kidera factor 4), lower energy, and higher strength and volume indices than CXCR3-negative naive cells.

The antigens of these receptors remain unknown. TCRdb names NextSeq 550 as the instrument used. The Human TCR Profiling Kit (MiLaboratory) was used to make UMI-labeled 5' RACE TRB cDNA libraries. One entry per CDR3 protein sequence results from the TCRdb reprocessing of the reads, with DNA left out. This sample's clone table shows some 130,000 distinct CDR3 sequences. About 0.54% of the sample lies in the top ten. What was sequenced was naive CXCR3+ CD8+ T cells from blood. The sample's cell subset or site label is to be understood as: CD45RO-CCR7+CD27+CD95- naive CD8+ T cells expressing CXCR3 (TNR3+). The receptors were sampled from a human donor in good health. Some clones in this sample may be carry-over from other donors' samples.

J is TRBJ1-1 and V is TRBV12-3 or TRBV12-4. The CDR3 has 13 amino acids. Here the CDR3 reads CASSLNAGTEAFF.

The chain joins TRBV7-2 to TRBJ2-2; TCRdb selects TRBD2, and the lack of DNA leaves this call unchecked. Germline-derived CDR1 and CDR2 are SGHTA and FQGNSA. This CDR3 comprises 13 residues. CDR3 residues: CASRPSGGGELFF. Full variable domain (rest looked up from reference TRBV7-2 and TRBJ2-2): GAGVSQSPSNKVTEKGKDVELRCDPISGHTALYWYRQSLGQGLEFLIYFQGNSAPDKSGLPSDRFSAERTGGSVSTLTIQRTQQEDSAVYLCASRPSGGGELFFGEGSRLTVL.